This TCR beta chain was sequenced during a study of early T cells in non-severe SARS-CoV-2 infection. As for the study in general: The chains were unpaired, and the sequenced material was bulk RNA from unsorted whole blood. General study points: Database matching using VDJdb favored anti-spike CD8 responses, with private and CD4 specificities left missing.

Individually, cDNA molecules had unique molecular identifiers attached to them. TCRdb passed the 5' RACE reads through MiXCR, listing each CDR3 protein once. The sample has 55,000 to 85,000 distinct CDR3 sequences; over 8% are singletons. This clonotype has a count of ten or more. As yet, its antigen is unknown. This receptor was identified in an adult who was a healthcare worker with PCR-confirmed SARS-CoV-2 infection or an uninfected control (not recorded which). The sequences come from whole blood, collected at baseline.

The CDR3 DNA is TGTGCCACCAGCACGACATCAAGCGGGAGGATGGGGTACGAGCAGTACTTC. It encodes CATSTTSSGRMGYEQYF. The rearrangement uses TRBV15 and TRBJ2-7; TRBD2 matches at 9 bases. Germline CDR1 and CDR2: LNHNV and YYDKDF (reference sequence). V dropped 4 bases and J dropped 4; count of bases not matched to a gene: 14. CDR3 length: 17 residues.